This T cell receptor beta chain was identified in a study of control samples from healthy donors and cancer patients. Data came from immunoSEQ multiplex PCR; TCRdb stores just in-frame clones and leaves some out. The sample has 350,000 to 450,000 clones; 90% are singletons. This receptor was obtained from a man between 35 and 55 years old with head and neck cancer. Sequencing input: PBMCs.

The CDR3 sequence: CASSPHGRTEAFF. The CDR3 DNA reads as TGTGCCAGCAGCCCTCACGGACGGACGGAAGCTTTCTTT. The chain has TRBV3-1 (or the pseudogene TRBV3-2) and TRBJ1-1; D is ambiguous. Trimming pared 4 bases from V and 8 bases from J, leaving 14 bases between. The CDR3 has 13 residues. CDR1 is LGHDT and CDR2 is YNNKEL in the germline V gene (reference sequence).